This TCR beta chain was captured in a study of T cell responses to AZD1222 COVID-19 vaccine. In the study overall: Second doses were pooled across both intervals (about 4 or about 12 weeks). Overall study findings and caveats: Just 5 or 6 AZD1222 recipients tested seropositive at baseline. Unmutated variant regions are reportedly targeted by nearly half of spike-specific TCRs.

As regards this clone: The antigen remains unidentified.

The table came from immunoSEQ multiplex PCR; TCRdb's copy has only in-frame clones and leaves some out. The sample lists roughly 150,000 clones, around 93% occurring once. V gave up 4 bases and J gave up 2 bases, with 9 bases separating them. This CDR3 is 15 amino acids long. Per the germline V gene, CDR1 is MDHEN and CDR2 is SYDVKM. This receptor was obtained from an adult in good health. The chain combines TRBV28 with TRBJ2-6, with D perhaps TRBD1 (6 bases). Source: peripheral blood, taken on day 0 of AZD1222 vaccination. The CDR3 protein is CASSSSGAGANVLTF. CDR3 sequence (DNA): TGTGCCAGCAGTTCATCAGGGGCTGGGGCCAACGTCCTGACTTTC. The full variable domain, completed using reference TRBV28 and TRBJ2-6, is DVKVTQSSRYLVKRTGEKVFLECVQDMDHENMFWYRQDPGLGLRLIYFSYDVKMKEKGDIPEGYSVSREKKERFSLILESASTNQTSMYLCASSSSGAGANVLTFGAGSRLTVL.